These T cell receptor beta chains were read from a single sample in a study of blood T cell repertoires in COVID-19. Here immunoSEQ multiplex PCR was the method, and the copy in TCRdb shows in-frame clones only, minus some. The sample gives about 220,000 clones, approximately 85% of which show up once; more than 2% is in the top ten. The sample consisted of peripheral blood. The receptor source for this set is a woman in her 70s with COVID-19, enrolled during active disease. The CDR3 runs from the conserved cysteine through the conserved F or W. Fields, in order: J gene, D gene, clone size, V gene, CDR3 DNA, CDR3 protein. D genes are given only for firm matches. Some rows have no size entry. The others give once, few or many, or a class for an expanded clone.

TRBJ2-7 | TRBD1 | . | TRBV18 | TGTGCCACCACGACCGGGACAGGGACCTACGAGCAGTACTTC | CATTTGTGTYEQYF
TRBJ2-5 | TRBD1 | . | TRBV10-1 | TGCGCCAGCAGGGAGGGACAGGTCCGGGAGACCCAGTACTTC | CASREGQVRETQYF
TRBJ2-5 | . | . | TRBV6-2/TRBV6-3 | TGTGCCAGCAGTAACGCCGGCCAAGAGACCCAGTACTTC | CASSNAGQETQYF
TRBJ2-7 | . | . | TRBV5-1 | TGCGCCAGCAGCTTGGTGGACAGCGCTTACACCTACGAGCAGTACTTC | CASSLVDSAYTYEQYF
TRBJ1-2 | TRBD1 | . | TRBV30 | TGTGCCTGGAGTGACGGGGGACAGAACTATGGCTACACCTTC | CAWSDGGQNYGYTF
TRBJ1-3 | TRBD1 | . | TRBV5-1 | TGCGCCAGCAGTTCACAGGGGGGAGTTGGAAACACCATATATTTT | CASSSQGGVGNTIYF
TRBJ1-5 | . | few | TRBV6-2/TRBV6-3 | TGTGCCAGCAGCCCAGGGGTTATTCAGCCCCAGCATTTT | CASSPGVIQPQHF
TRBJ2-3 | TRBD2 | . | TRBV25-1 | TGTGCCAGCAGTGAGGTCAGAGGTCTAGCGGGTGCAGATACGCAGTATTTT | CASSEVRGLAGADTQYF
TRBJ2-7 | TRBD2 | . | TRBV18 | TGTGCCAGCTCAAAAGGACTAGCGGGGGGTTCCTACGAGCAGTACTTC | CASSKGLAGGSYEQYF
TRBJ1-5 | . | . | TRBV6-5 | TGTGCCAGCAGGGTTGGACAGATCCAGCATTTT | CASRVGQIQHF
TRBJ1-1 | . | . | TRBV15 | TGTGCCACCAGTGTCATGGCGAACACTGAAGCTTTCTTT | CATSVMANTEAFF
TRBJ2-3 | . | . | TRBV7-2 | TGTGCCAGCAGCTTATTGGGGAGCACGCAGTATTTT | CASSLLGSTQYF
TRBJ2-5 | . | few | TRBV4-2 | TGTGCCAGCAGCCAAGGGGACACCATTGGACGAGAGACCCAGTACTTC | CASSQGDTIGRETQYF